The clone carrying this T cell receptor beta chain was observed at least ten times. Its antigen is as yet unknown. The CDR3 extends 3 residues past the end of the read, so its final part is completed from the germline J gene. These data belong to a study of T cell clonality in common variable immunodeficiency. The CDR3 length is 13 residues. Germline V gene data show CDR1 as DFQATT and CDR2 as SNEGSKA (reference sequence). Trimming took 0 bases from V and 7 from J; bases not matched to a gene: 5. Equal genomic DNA amounts from CVID and control samples were sequenced. Method: immunoSEQ multiplex PCR; TCRdb's copy keeps in-frame clones and lacks some. Sampling found some 40,000 clones, none seen once. Study conclusions and caveats: Repertoire-complication correlations in CVID were limited by patient heterogeneity.

The TCR was taken from a person between 18 and 75 years old in good health. The material sequenced was peripheral blood mononuclear cells. The V call is TRBV20-1, the J call TRBJ2-5; 7 nucleotides align to TRBD1. This CDR3 is CSARDRGLSTQYF. CDR3 DNA (partial): TGCAGTGCTAGAGATAGGGGGCTTTCGACC.